This T cell receptor (beta chain) was sequenced during a study of cytomegalovirus exposure and HLA in healthy donors. Study as a whole: From donors who were HLA-typed, an early data release held approximately 80 million unique TCRs. Findings and caveats of the study: Later analysis identified a missense DCLRE1C variant that was linked to TCR beta V- and J-gene trimming.

As for this clone: The antigen is not known.

The CDR3 contains 15 residues. Trimming removed 4 bases from V and 4 bases from J, with 13 bases in between. Germline-derived CDR1 and CDR2 are ENHRY and SYGVKD. The primer mix had 60 Vbeta and 13 Jbeta primers. Sequencing used immunoSEQ multiplex PCR; TCRdb keeps in-frame clones, though not all of them. The table lists around 100,000 clones, around 69% of them singletons. The gene calls are TRBV10-3 and TRBJ2-2, with a tentative D call TRBD2 (5 bases). What was sequenced was PBMCs. The origin of this receptor is a woman aged 60-75 years in good health and CMV-seropositive. CDR3 bases: TGTGCCATCAGTGCCGCGGGCCGGGGCACCGGGGAGCTGTTTTTT. Amino acid sequence: CAISAAGRGTGELFF.